These 31 T cell receptor beta chains were sequenced from one sample in a study of cytomegalovirus exposure and HLA in healthy donors. The PCR was carried out with 60 Vbeta primers and 13 Jbeta primers. Clones were sequenced by immunoSEQ multiplex PCR, and TCRdb holds only the in-frame ones, with some missing. The repertoire holds 150,000 to 200,000 clones, with around 83% as singletons. Specimen: PBMCs. These receptors originate from a man between 18 and 35 years old in good health and CMV-seropositive.

The chain is built from TRBV6-1 and TRBJ1-1; D perhaps matches TRBD1 (5 bases). The germline V and J ends were trimmed by 7 bases and 4 bases, with 16 bases remaining between them. The germline V gene encodes CDR1 MNHNS and CDR2 SASEGT. This CDR3 region has 14 residues. The CDR3 region is CASTTGPASTEAFF. DNA of the CDR3: TGTGCCAGCACCACAGGACCTGCGAGCACTGAAGCTTTCTTT.

V gene TRBV28 combines with J gene TRBJ1-1; no reliable D call. Trimming took 6 bases from V and 1 from J, leaving 9 bases between them. CDR3 size: 13 residues. Germline CDR1 MDHEN, CDR2 SYDVKM. The chain's CDR3 is CASSLPGNTEAFF. CDR3 bases: TGTGCCAGCAGCCTCCCGGGGAACACTGAAGCTTTCTTT.

V gene TRBV9 combines with J gene TRBJ1-1, with a tentative D call TRBD1 (5 bases). Trimming pared 3 bases from V and 4 bases from J, leaving 19 bases between. CDR1 and CDR2 (germline): SGDLS, YYNGEE. The CDR3 has 16 residues. For the CDR3, the DNA is TGTGCCAGCAGCGCTGCAGGCCCGGGGGAGGCCACTGAAGCTTTCTTT. Protein sequence: CASSAAGPGEATEAFF.

V gene TRBV27 combines with J gene TRBJ2-5, with D possibly matching TRBD2 (5 bases). CDR3 size: 14 residues. Trimming removed 4 bases from V and 5 bases from J, with 14 bases in between. Germline CDR1 and CDR2: MNHEY and SMNVEV (reference sequence). The CDR3 nucleotides read TGTGCCAGCAGTTCCGTCCGGGGTCGGGAGACCCAGTACTTC. It translates to CASSSVRGRETQYF.

This chain joins TRBV2 and TRBJ1-1, with a weak D call TRBD1 (5 bases). The ends were cut back, 11 bases at V and 2 bases at J, with 15 bases in the middle. CDR1 and CDR2 (germline): SNHLY, FYNNEI. This CDR3 has 13 amino acids. CDR3: CAGKSGRNTEAFF. Written as DNA, the CDR3 is TGTGCCGGCAAATCAGGGCGAAACACTGAAGCTTTCTTT.

This chain joins TRBV2 and TRBJ1-2; 7 bases are shared with TRBD1. CDR3 length: 17 residues. Germline CDR1 and CDR2: SNHLY and FYNNEI. J lost 4 bases, V lost 5 bases, and 16 bases had no gene match. The CDR3, as DNA: TGTGCCAGCAGTTATCCCCCGGGGGGGGCAGGGGGCTATGGCTACACCTTC. It yields the protein CASSYPPGGAGGYGYTF. The complete variable domain, with remaining parts taken from reference TRBV2 and TRBJ1-2, reads EPEVTQTPSHQVTQMGQEVILRCVPISNHLYFYWYRQILGQKVEFLVSFYNNEISEKSEIFDDQFSVERPDGSNFTLKIRSTKLEDSAMYFCASSYPPGGAGGYGYTFGSGTRLTVV.

This clone was counted between two and nine times. The chain is built from TRBV10-3 and TRBJ1-2, with D tentatively TRBD1 (6 bases). Germline V gene data show CDR1 as ENHRY and CDR2 as SYGVKD. The V end lost 6 bases, the J end lost 7 bases, and 12 bases lay between the germline ends. The CDR3 has 12 residues. The CDR3 DNA reads TGTGCCATCAGCACAGGGATGGGTGGCTACACCTTC. As protein: CAISTGMGGYTF.

V and J are TRBV27 and TRBJ1-5, with 10 bases aligning to TRBD1. Germline loops: CDR1 MNHEY, CDR2 SMNVEV (reference sequence). This CDR3 contains 15 residues. V lost 4 bases to trimming and J lost 6 bases; unmatched junction nucleotides: 6. The CDR3 protein is CASSSGTGVGQPQHF. The CDR3 nucleotides are TGTGCCAGCAGTTCTGGGACAGGGGTAGGTCAGCCCCAGCATTTT.

The rearrangement uses TRBV5-1 and TRBJ2-5, with 9 bases lining up with TRBD2. Germline CDR1 reads SGHRS; CDR2 reads YFSETQ. The CDR3 sequence is 14 residues long. The V segment lost 4 bases and the J segment 3 bases; nucleotides outside the gene matches: 4. CDR3 DNA: TGCGCCAGCAGCCCGGGACTAGCAAAAGAGACCCAGTACTTC. It yields the protein CASSPGLAKETQYF. The whole variable domain, filled in from reference TRBV5-1 and TRBJ2-5, reads KAGVTQTPRYLIKTRGQQVTLSCSPISGHRSVSWYQQTPGQGLQFLFEYFSETQRNKGNFPGRFSGRQFSNSRSEMNVSTLELGDSALYLCASSPGLAKETQYFGPGTRLLVL.

The chain is built from TRBV6-1 and TRBJ1-2; the match to TRBD1 covers 7 bases. The germline V gene has CDR1 MNHNS and CDR2 SASEGT. The ends lost 6 bases at V and 3 bases at J; junction bases unmatched: 4. The CDR3 extends over 13 amino acids. Here the CDR3 DNA reads TGTGCCAGCAGAACCGGGACAGACTATGGCTACACCTTC. Its translation is CASRTGTDYGYTF.

CDR3 protein: CASSSDRLAKNIQYF. The CDR3 DNA is TGTGCCAGCAGCTCGGACAGACTAGCCAAAAACATTCAGTACTTC. V usage is TRBV11-2 and J usage is TRBJ2-4; D possibly corresponds to TRBD1 (6 bases). V lost 4 bases to trimming and J lost 0 bases, with 10 bases between them. CDR3 size: 15 residues. The germline CDR1 and CDR2 sequences are SGHAT and FQNNGV.

The chain recombines TRBV6-5 with TRBJ2-5; 11 bases match TRBD1. The CDR3 is 15 residues long. After removal of 2 bases from V and 3 bases from J, the junction contained 2 bases not matched to a gene. CDR1 and CDR2 from the germline V gene are MNHEY and SVGAGI. The DNA for the CDR3 is TGTGCCAGCAGTTACCGGACAGGGGGCAAAGAGACCCAGTACTTC. As protein: CASSYRTGGKETQYF.

The chain has TRBV23-1 and TRBJ1-1, with D maybe TRBD1 (5 bases). TRBV23-1 is noted as an ORF with a role that remains uncertain. The CDR3 runs 14 residues. V shed 6 bases and J shed 7 bases, with 18 bases lying between them. The CDR3 reads CASRFRVSQVEAFF. The CDR3, as DNA: TGCGCCAGCAGGTTCAGGGTATCGCAGGTTGAAGCTTTCTTT.

V gene TRBV6-6 combines with J gene TRBJ2-5; maybe TRBD2 (6 bases). This CDR3 contains 15 residues. V lost 7 bases and J 1 base, leaving 16 bases between the germline ends. Germline V gives CDR1 MNHNY, CDR2 SVGAGI (reference sequence). The CDR3 sequence: CASTRGGKGQETQYF. The CDR3 DNA reads as TGTGCCAGCACGAGGGGCGGGAAGGGCCAAGAGACCCAGTACTTC.

As for this clone: The same CDR3 arises from other DNA sequences in this sample as well. V gene TRBV6-5 combines with J gene TRBJ1-1; D gene unclear. In germline, CDR1 is MNHEY, CDR2 SVGAGI. V was trimmed by 3 bases and J by 4 bases, leaving 9 bases between them. This CDR3 spans 13 amino acids. In nucleotides, the CDR3 is TGTGCCAGCAGTTATGGCAGAGGCACTGAAGCTTTCTTT. This translates into CASSYGRGTEAFF.

This rearrangement joins TRBV6-4 to TRBJ2-5; TRBD2 matches at 7 bases. The CDR3 runs 14 residues. The V gene's germline CDR1 is MRHNA and CDR2 SNTAGT. V was pared by 4 bases and J by 3 bases, with 5 bases of the junction left unmatched. This CDR3 reads CASSALAGEETQYF. DNA of the CDR3: TGTGCCAGCAGTGCCTTAGCGGGCGAAGAGACCCAGTACTTC.

This clone appeared once. The chain couples TRBV7-6 to TRBJ2-1; D may be TRBD1 (5 bases). CDR3 length: 15 residues. V was pared by 5 bases and J by 5 bases, with 16 bases between. The germline gives CDR1 SGHVS, CDR2 FNYEAQ. The CDR3 sequence is CASSIFAGLNNEQFF. The DNA of the CDR3 is TGTGCCAGCAGCATTTTCGCAGGGCTCAACAATGAGCAGTTCTTC.

J is TRBJ1-3 and V is TRBV5-1; D remains unclear. Germline V CDR1 and CDR2: SGHRS, YFSETQ. The CDR3 is 17 residues long. V shed 5 bases and J shed 3 bases, with 21 bases lying between them. The chain's CDR3 is CASSLSNSRDLGNTIYF. CDR3 nucleotides: TGCGCCAGCAGTCTATCTAACAGCAGAGACCTTGGAAACACCATATATTTT.

J is TRBJ2-7 and V is TRBV5-5; D not resolved. V gave up 1 base and J gave up 3 bases, with 5 bases separating them. The CDR3 runs to 12 residues. Germline V gene data show CDR1 as SGHKS and CDR2 as YYEKEE (reference sequence). The CDR3 region has the DNA TGTGCCAGCAGCTTGTTTCGCTACGAGCAGTACTTC. As protein: CASSLFRYEQYF.

This clone was found once. V and J are TRBV7-8 and TRBJ2-5, with no clear D. The CDR3 length is 14 residues. V was shortened by 2 bases and J by 1 base, with 8 bases between the two germline ends. Germline CDR1 SGHVS, CDR2 FQNEAQ. CDR3 nucleotides: TGTGCCAGCAGCTTAATGGTAGCCCAAGAGACCCAGTACTTC. Translation: CASSLMVAQETQYF.

This chain connects TRBV27 to TRBJ1-1; possible D gene TRBD1, 5 bases. V shed 5 bases and J shed 7 bases, with 17 bases lying between them. Germline V lookup: CDR1 MNHEY, CDR2 SMNVEV (reference sequence). The CDR3 consists of 14 residues. The CDR3 DNA is TGTGCCAGCAGTGTCGGGAAAGCGGGACTTGAAGCTTTCTTT. Translating gives CASSVGKAGLEAFF.

The chain has TRBV5-5 and TRBJ2-2; D might be TRBD2 (6 bases). Germline CDR1 is SGHKS and CDR2 is YYEKEE (reference sequence). V was cut by 0 bases and J by 6 bases, with 12 bases left in between. The CDR3 runs to 15 residues. CDR3 residues: CASSLDGGGPGELFF. In DNA, the CDR3 is TGTGCCAGCAGCTTGGACGGGGGAGGACCCGGGGAGCTGTTTTTT.

The chain is built from TRBV11-2 and TRBJ1-5; 8 nucleotides match TRBD1. CDR1 and CDR2 (germline): SGHAT, FQNNGV. The length of the CDR3 is 16 residues. V trimming: 1 base; J trimming: 4 bases; junction bases outside the gene matches: 6. The CDR3 is CASSLAAGGINQPQHF. DNA of the CDR3: TGTGCCAGCAGCTTAGCGGCAGGGGGCATTAATCAGCCCCAGCATTTT.

The chain is built from TRBV6-1 and TRBJ1-3; a possible D gene is TRBD1 (5 bases). The CDR3 is 15 residues long. Germline V CDR1 and CDR2: MNHNS, SASEGT. V was clipped by 9 bases and J by 0 bases, with 15 bases between them. CDR3 sequence (DNA): TGTGCCAGTACTCGCGGGGGAGACTCTGGAAACACCATATATTTT. Its protein is CASTRGGDSGNTIYF.

The CDR3 spells CASSASQGTNQPQHF. CDR3 DNA sequence: TGTGCCAGCAGTGCCTCCCAGGGAACCAATCAGCCCCAGCATTTT. The chain is built from TRBV9 and TRBJ1-5; weak D call: TRBD1 (5 bases). The CDR3 totals 15 residues. Germline CDR1 reads SGDLS; CDR2 reads YYNGEE. V was cut by 5 bases and J by 3 bases, with 15 bases left in between.

The V and J genes are TRBV18 and TRBJ1-4; D gene unclear. The V end lost 0 bases, the J end lost 1 base, and 12 bases lay between the germline ends. Per the germline V gene, CDR1 is KGHSH and CDR2 is LQKENI. The CDR3 extends over 17 amino acids. This CDR3 is CASSPPLGRRTNEKLFF. In DNA, the CDR3 is TGTGCCAGCTCACCACCCTTAGGGAGGAGAACTAATGAAAAACTGTTTTTT.

The gene calls are TRBV6-5 and TRBJ2-2; a possible D gene is TRBD2 (7 bases). Germline-derived CDR1 and CDR2 are MNHEY and SVGAGI. The V gene lost 10 bases and the J gene lost 4 bases, with 13 bases spanning the gap. The CDR3 is 13 amino acids. In DNA, the CDR3 is TGTGCCACCGAAAGGGGGGGCACCGGGGAGCTGTTTTTT. This gives the protein CATERGGTGELFF.

The CDR3 loop is CASRTSGGPTQYF. CDR3 bases: TGTGCCAGCAGGACTAGCGGGGGGCCCACGCAGTATTTT. This sequence joins TRBV6-5 and TRBJ2-3; TRBD2 agrees at 13 bases. CDR3 size: 13 residues. The germline gives CDR1 MNHEY, CDR2 SVGAGI. With 6 bases clipped from V and 9 bases from J, the junction kept 3 bases outside the gene matches.

Of note for this clone: One junction end does not reproduce the germline sequence, and a read error may be involved. V gene TRBV7-3 combines with J gene TRBJ2-6, with D tentatively TRBD1 (6 bases). This CDR3 has 15 residues. The germline V gene has CDR1 SGHTA and CDR2 FQGTGA. CDR3 in amino acids: CASSPQPLGANGLTF. Written as DNA, the CDR3 is TGTGCCAGCAGCCCCCAACCTCTGGGGGCCAACGGCCTGACTTTC.

This sequence joins TRBV9 and TRBJ2-3; 12 positions match TRBD1. Germline CDR1 SGDLS, CDR2 YYNGEE. With V trimmed by 0 bases and J by 6 bases, 17 bases remained unmatched. The CDR3 contains 20 residues. This CDR3 is CASSVGWGQGATGELDTQYF. In DNA form, the CDR3 reads TGTGCCAGCAGCGTAGGATGGGGACAGGGGGCAACTGGTGAGCTGGATACGCAGTATTTT. The complete variable domain, with remaining parts taken from reference TRBV9 and TRBJ2-3, reads DSGVTQTPKHLITATGQRVTLRCSPRSGDLSVYWYQQSLDQGLQFLIQYYNGEERAKGNILERFSAQQFPDLHSELNLSSLELGDSALYFCASSVGWGQGATGELDTQYFGPGTRLTVL.

The chain employs TRBV5-4 and TRBJ2-1; 7 nucleotides agree with TRBD2. The CDR3 consists of 15 residues. With V trimmed by 3 bases and J by 7 bases, 10 bases remained unmatched. The germline V gene encodes CDR1 SGHNT and CDR2 YYREEE (reference sequence). CDR3: CASSSERGGSNEQFF. The CDR3 DNA follows: TGTGCCAGCAGCTCGGAGCGGGGAGGGTCGAATGAGCAGTTCTTC. Supplemented by reference TRBV5-4 and TRBJ2-1, the full variable domain reads ETGVTQSPTHLIKTRGQQVTLRCSSQSGHNTVSWYQQALGQGPQFIFQYYREEENGRGNFPPRFSGLQFPNYSSELNVNALELDDSALYLCASSSERGGSNEQFFGPGTRLTVL.